Described below is a single T cell receptor beta chain sequence and its context. This specimen comes from a study of control samples from healthy donors and cancer patients. Sequencing was performed with immunoSEQ multiplex PCR; in TCRdb, only in-frame clones are kept and a portion is missing. The data show around 130,000 clones, with approximately 90% seen just once and over 10% held by the top ten. V gave up 4 bases and J gave up 10 bases; unmatched junction bases: 10. Looked up from germline, CDR1 is SGHRS and CDR2 is YFSETQ. The CDR3 totals 13 residues. The sequence derives from a man between 25 and 39 years old in good health. Input material: blood. This chain links TRBV5-1 with TRBJ1-1, with 7 nucleotides matching TRBD1. As DNA, the CDR3 is TGCGCCAGCAGCACCACAGGGGACTCTGGAGCTTTCTTT. This gives the protein CASSTTGDSGAFF.